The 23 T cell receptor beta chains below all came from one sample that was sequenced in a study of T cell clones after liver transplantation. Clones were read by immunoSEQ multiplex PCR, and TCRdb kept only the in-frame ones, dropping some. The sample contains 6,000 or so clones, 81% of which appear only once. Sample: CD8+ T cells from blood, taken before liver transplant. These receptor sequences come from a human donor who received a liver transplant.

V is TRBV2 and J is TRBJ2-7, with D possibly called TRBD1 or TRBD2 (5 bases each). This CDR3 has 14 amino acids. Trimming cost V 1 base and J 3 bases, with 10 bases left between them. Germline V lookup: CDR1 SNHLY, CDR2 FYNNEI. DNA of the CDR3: TGTGCCAGCAGTGAAGGGGACCTGGGCTACGAGCAGTACTTC. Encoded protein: CASSEGDLGYEQYF.

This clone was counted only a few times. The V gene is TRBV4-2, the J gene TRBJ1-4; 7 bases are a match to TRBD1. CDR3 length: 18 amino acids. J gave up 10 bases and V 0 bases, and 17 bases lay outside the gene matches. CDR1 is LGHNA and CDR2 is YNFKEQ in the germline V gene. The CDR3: CASSQEGLGGPGGRKLFF. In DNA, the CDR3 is TGTGCCAGCAGCCAAGAAGGACTAGGGGGCCCTGGAGGGAGAAAACTGTTTTTT.

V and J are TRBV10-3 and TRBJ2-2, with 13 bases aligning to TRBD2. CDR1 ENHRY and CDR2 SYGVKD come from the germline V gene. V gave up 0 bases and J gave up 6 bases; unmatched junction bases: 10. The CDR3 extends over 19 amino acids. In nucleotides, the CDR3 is TGTGCCATCAGTGAGTCTGGTTCCAGGGGACTAGCGGGACCCGGGGAGCTGTTTTTT. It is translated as CAISESGSRGLAGPGELFF.

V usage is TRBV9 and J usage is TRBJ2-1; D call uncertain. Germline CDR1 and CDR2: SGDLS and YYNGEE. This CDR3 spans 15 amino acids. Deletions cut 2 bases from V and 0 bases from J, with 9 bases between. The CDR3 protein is CASSVSPSSYNEQFF. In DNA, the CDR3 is TGTGCCAGCAGCGTTTCTCCGAGCTCCTACAATGAGCAGTTCTTC.

In DNA, the CDR3 is TGTGCCAGCAGCTTAGCGCTCCCAGCGAGCTACACCTTC. Translation: CASSLALPASYTF. V usage is TRBV7-9 and J usage is TRBJ1-2; D call uncertain. This CDR3 contains 13 residues. Trimming pared 0 bases from V and 9 bases from J, leaving 11 bases between. The germline V gene has CDR1 SEHNR and CDR2 FQNEAQ (reference sequence).

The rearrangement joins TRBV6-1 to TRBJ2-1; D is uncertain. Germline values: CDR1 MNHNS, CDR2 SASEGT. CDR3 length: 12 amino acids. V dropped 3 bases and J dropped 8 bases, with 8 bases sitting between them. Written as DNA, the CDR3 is TGTGCCAGCAGTGACCCGCCCTATGAGCAGTTCTTC. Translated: CASSDPPYEQFF.

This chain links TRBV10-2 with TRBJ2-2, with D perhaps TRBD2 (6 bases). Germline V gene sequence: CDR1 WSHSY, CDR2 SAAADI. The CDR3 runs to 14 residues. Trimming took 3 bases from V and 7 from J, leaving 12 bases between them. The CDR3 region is CASSDNGGVGELFF. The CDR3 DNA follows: TGCGCCAGCAGTGATAACGGGGGTGTCGGGGAGCTGTTTTTT.

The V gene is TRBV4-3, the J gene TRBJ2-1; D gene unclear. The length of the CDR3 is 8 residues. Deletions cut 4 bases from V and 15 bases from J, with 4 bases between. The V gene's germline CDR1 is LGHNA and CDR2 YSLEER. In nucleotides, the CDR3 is TGCGCCAGCAGCCGACGGTTCTTC. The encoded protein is CASSRRFF.

The DNA for the CDR3 is TGTGCCAGTAGTCCCCCTTTCGCCAACGTCCTGACTTTC. As protein: CASSPPFANVLTF. V usage is TRBV19 and J usage is TRBJ2-6; the D is unclear. Germline CDR1 and CDR2: LNHDA and SQIVND (reference sequence). Trimming took off 5 bases at V and 7 bases at J, with 9 bases between the two ends. This CDR3 spans 13 amino acids.

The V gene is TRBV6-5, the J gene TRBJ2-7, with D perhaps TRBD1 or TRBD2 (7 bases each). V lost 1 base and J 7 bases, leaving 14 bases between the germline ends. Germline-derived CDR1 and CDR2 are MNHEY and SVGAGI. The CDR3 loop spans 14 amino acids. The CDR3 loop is CASSYFQGGLEQYF. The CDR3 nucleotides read TGTGCCAGCAGTTACTTCCAGGGGGGGTTGGAGCAGTACTTC.

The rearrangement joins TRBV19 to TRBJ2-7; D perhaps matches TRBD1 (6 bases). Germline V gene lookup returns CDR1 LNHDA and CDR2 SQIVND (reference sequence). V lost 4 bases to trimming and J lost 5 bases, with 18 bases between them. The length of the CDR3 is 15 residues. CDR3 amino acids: CASSTTGTPRDEQYF. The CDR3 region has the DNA TGTGCCAGTAGTACTACCGGGACACCGAGGGACGAGCAGTACTTC.

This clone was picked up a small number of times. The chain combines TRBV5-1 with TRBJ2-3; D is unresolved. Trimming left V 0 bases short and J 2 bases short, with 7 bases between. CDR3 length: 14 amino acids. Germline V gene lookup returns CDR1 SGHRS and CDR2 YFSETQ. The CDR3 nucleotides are TGCGCCAGCAGCTTGGAGTTACCCACAGATACGCAGTATTTT. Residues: CASSLELPTDTQYF.

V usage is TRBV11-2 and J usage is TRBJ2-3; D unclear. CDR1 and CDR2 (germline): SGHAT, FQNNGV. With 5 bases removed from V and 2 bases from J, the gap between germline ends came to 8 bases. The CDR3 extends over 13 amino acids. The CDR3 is CASSTIPTDTQYF. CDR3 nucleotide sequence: TGTGCCAGCAGCACAATACCCACAGATACGCAGTATTTT.

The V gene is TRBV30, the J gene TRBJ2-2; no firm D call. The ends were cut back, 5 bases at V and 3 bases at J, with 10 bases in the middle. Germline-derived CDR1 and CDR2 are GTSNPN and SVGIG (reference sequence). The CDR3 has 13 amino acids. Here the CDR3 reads CAWVGSYTGELFF. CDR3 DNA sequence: TGTGCCTGGGTGGGGTCTTACACCGGGGAGCTGTTTTTT.

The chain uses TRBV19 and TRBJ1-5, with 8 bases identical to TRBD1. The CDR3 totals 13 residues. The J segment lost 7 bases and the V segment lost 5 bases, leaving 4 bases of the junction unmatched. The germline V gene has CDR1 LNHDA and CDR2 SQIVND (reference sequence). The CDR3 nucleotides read TGTGCCAGTAGTCCTCAGGGGGCCCAGCCCCAGCATTTT. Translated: CASSPQGAQPQHF.

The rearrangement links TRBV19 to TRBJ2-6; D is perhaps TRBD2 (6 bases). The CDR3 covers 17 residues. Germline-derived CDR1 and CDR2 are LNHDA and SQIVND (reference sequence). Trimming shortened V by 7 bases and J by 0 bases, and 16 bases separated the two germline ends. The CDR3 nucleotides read TGTGCCAGTACGCGGGAAAGCCTAAACTCTGGGGCCAACGTCCTGACTTTC. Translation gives CASTRESLNSGANVLTF.

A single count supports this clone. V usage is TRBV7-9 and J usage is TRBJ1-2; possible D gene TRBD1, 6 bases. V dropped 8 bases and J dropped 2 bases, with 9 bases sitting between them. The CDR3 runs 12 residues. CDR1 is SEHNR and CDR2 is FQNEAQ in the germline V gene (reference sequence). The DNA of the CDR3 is TGTGCCAGCCGCGGACAGAACTATGGCTACACCTTC. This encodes CASRGQNYGYTF.

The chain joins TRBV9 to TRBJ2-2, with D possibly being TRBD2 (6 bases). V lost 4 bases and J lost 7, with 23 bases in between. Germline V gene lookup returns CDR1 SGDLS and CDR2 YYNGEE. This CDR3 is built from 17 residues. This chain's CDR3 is CASSPHPDATGDGELFF. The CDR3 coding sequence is TGTGCCAGCAGCCCACACCCGGACGCCACGGGGGACGGGGAGCTGTTTTTT.

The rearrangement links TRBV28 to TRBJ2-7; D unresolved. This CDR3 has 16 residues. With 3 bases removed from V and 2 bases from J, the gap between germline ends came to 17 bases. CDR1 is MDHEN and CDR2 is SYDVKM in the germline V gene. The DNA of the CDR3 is TGTGCCAGCAGTTTCTCCCCCTCGGGCGGTACCTACGAGCAGTACTTC. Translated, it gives CASSFSPSGGTYEQYF. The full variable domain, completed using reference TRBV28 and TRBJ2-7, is DVKVTQSSRYLVKRTGEKVFLECVQDMDHENMFWYRQDPGLGLRLIYFSYDVKMKEKGDIPEGYSVSREKKERFSLILESASTNQTSMYLCASSFSPSGGTYEQYFGPGTRLTVT.

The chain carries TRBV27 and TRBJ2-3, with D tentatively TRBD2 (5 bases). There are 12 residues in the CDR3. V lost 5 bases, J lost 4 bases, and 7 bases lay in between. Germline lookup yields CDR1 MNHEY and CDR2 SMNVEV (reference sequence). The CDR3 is CASSTGSDTQYF. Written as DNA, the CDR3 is TGTGCCAGCAGTACGGGGTCAGATACGCAGTATTTT.

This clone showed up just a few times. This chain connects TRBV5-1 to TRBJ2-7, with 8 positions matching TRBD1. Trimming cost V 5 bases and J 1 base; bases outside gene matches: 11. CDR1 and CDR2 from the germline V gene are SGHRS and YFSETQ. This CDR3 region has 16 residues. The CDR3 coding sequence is TGCGCCAGCAGTGGACAGGGTGAGTTCGAATCCTACGAGCAGTACTTC. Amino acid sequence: CASSGQGEFESYEQYF. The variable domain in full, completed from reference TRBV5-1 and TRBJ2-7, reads KAGVTQTPRYLIKTRGQQVTLSCSPISGHRSVSWYQQTPGQGLQFLFEYFSETQRNKGNFPGRFSGRQFSNSRSEMNVSTLELGDSALYLCASSGQGEFESYEQYFGPGTRLTVT.

The CDR3 DNA sequence: TGCGCCAGCAGCCCCCAGACAGAGTACTACGAGCAGTACTTC. It encodes CASSPQTEYYEQYF. This chain joins TRBV4-3 and TRBJ2-7; TRBD1 is a possible D gene (5 bases). CDR3 length equals 14 residues. Germline CDR1 reads LGHNA; CDR2 reads YSLEER. Deletions cut 4 bases from V and 3 bases from J, with 13 bases between.

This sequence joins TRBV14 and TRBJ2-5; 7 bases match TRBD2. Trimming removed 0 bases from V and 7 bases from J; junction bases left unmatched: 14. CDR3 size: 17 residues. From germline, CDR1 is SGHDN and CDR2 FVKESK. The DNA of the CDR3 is TGTGCCAGCAGCCAAGATCACCGGGAGGACGGGTGGGGGACCCAGTACTTC. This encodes CASSQDHREDGWGTQYF.